This paragraph covers one T cell receptor beta chain sequence. The specificity of this receptor is unknown. This specimen comes from a study of CXCR3-negative and CXCR3-positive naive CD8 T cells (dated by TCRdb to between 2019 and 2020). The study in broad terms: About 135 million TRB reads were obtained in total, roughly 1.5 +/- 0.3 million reads per library. Diversity and physicochemical repertoire analyses covered around 10 donors pooled from two independent experiments. Naive subsets from a handful of donors and memory cells from 3 donors were included in the TRBV-TRBJ cluster analysis. Study-level results and caveats: Freshly isolated PBMCs were used for most assays because CXCR3 expression partially decreased after cryopreservation. Compared with CXCR3-negative naive cells, CXCR3-positive naive cells had TRB CDR3s with higher hydrophobicity (lower Kidera factor 4), lower energy, and higher strength and volume indices. Repertoire diversity was comparably high in both naive subsets but much lower in memory CD8+ T cells. Similar TRBV-TRBJ usage was shown by naive CXCR3-negative and CXCR3-positive cells from the same donor, whereas distinct patterns were shown by memory cells. Surface CD5, linked to self-reactivity in mice, was comparable between naive subsets; TCR interaction strength was therefore also inferred from TRB CDR3 physicochemical properties.

For every CD8+ T cell subset, approximately 300,000 cells were flow-sorted straight into RLT lysis buffer, and each subset was sorted in triplicate. To exclude memory contaminants, naive CD8+ T cells were stringently defined as CD45RO-CCR7+CD27+CD95-. Standard density gradient centrifugation was used to isolate peripheral blood mononuclear cells from buffy coats. Naive CXCR3-negative and CXCR3-positive CD8+ T cells were flow-sorted using a FACSAria III. An RNeasy Mini Kit was used to extract total RNA from the sorted cells. Measured from the cysteine to the phenylalanine, the CDR3 is 15 residues long. No DNA accompanies this entry. Reading the germline V gene gives CDR1 MNHEY and CDR2 SVGAGI. The sample was run on a NextSeq 550. The Human TCR Profiling Kit (MiLaboratory) was used to prepare UMI-labeled 5' RACE TRB cDNA libraries. The full amount of extracted RNA was used for cDNA synthesis, and the full amount of resulting cDNA was used for PCR amplification. The libraries were made side by side, with each library going through the same number of PCR cycles. The authors processed their data as follows. With a minimum of two reads required per UMI, MIGEC and MiXCR pulled out about 54,000 +/- 9,700 unique UMI-labeled TRB cDNA molecules from each library. On average, each library contained approximately 40,000 +/- 10,000 functional in-frame TRB CDR3 nucleotide clonotypes without stop codons. After downsampling to 5000 UMI-labeled TRB molecules per sample, diversity metrics, including normalized Shannon-Wiener and Chao1, were computed in VDJtools. Clonotype-size-weighted physicochemical properties of the central five CDR3 residues (interaction energy, strength, volume and Kidera factor 4) were computed in VDJtools. Reprocessed by TCRdb, the reads give a single entry per CDR3 protein sequence, without DNA. In this record, the V and J calls reflect TCRdb's handling and not the investigators' own analysis. The table of this sample itemizes 41,000 or so distinct CDR3 sequences. The ten largest clones capture under 2% of the sample.

The chain was built from TRBV6-5 and TRBJ1-1. The TCR was taken from a human donor in good health. Some clones in this sample may be carry-over from other donors' samples. Sequencing was performed on naive CXCR3- CD8+ T cells from blood. The meaning of the sample's cell subset or site label: CD45RO-CCR7+CD27+CD95- naive CD8+ T cells lacking CXCR3 (TNR3-). The CDR3 is CASSYFAKLNTEAFF.